These 5 T cell receptor beta chains were sequenced from one sample in a study of cytomegalovirus exposure and HLA in healthy donors. Both 60 Vbeta primers and 13 Jbeta primers went into the PCR. Sequencing was performed with immunoSEQ multiplex PCR; in TCRdb, only in-frame clones are kept and a portion is missing. Among around 240,000 clones listed, roughly 87% were seen once. The sequencing input was PBMCs. The receptors here all came from a woman aged 40 to 55 in good health and CMV-seropositive.

The chain links TRBV6-5 to TRBJ1-6, with D unclear. Germline CDR1 reads MNHEY; CDR2 reads SVGAGI. V lost 3 bases and J lost 7, with 10 bases in between. The CDR3 runs 14 residues. This chain's CDR3 is CASSYGQVNSPLHF. The CDR3 bases are TGTGCCAGCAGTTATGGGCAGGTGAATTCACCCCTCCACTTT.

The gene calls are TRBV6-5 and TRBJ2-6, with 7 bases that match TRBD2. The trim removed 2 bases at V and 0 bases at J, leaving 1 base unmatched. Germline V gene lookup returns CDR1 MNHEY and CDR2 SVGAGI. The CDR3 is 16 residues long. In DNA form, the CDR3 reads TGTGCCAGCAGTTACGGCGGGAGCTCTGGGGCCAACGTCCTGACTTTC. Translated: CASSYGGSSGANVLTF.

This clone is a singleton in its sample. The CDR3 sequence: CASSRLGTGGTNEQYF. The DNA of the CDR3 is TGCGCCAGCAGCCGCCTAGGAACGGGAGGGACCAACGAGCAGTACTTC. The chain couples TRBV5-1 to TRBJ2-7; 8 nucleotides match TRBD2. The CDR3 contains 16 residues. The junction had 14 bases not matched to a gene; V was cut back by 4 bases and J by 5 bases. Germline-derived CDR1 and CDR2 are SGHRS and YFSETQ.

The J gene is TRBJ2-5, the V gene TRBV11-2; maybe TRBD2 (6 bases). This CDR3 is 14 amino acids long. With 2 bases removed from V and 5 bases from J, the gap between germline ends came to 12 bases. Per germline, CDR1 SGHAT and CDR2 FQNNGV. Here the CDR3 reads CASSLSWDSETQYF. DNA for the CDR3: TGTGCCAGCAGCTTATCCTGGGACTCGGAGACCCAGTACTTC.

The chain recombines TRBV10-3 with TRBJ1-2, with 8 bases matching TRBD1. Germline values: CDR1 ENHRY, CDR2 SYGVKD. Trimming took 2 bases from V and 2 from J; bases not matched to a gene: 7. This CDR3 comprises 16 residues. This chain's CDR3 is CAISEGIRTGNYGYTF. The CDR3 region has the DNA TGTGCCATCAGTGAGGGAATTAGGACAGGGAACTATGGCTACACCTTC.